This is a list of T cell receptor beta chains from one sample in a study of blood T cell repertoires in COVID-19. The assay was immunoSEQ multiplex PCR, and TCRdb's table has in-frame clones only and misses some. The sample lists 350,000 or so clones, about nine tenths seen once, with 1% in the top ten. What was sequenced was PBMCs or T cells enriched from blood (not recorded which). The receptors shown here come from a woman in her thirties who had been exposed to COVID-19. Each CDR3 is given with its conserved first and last residue. Each record gives: D gene, V gene, clone size, CDR3 length, J gene, CDR3 DNA, CDR3 protein. A D gene is named only where the DNA matches it firmly. Size is omitted from some rows. Given values are once, few, many or a class for expanded clones.

D gene: .
V gene: TRBV9
clone size: .
CDR3 length: 16
J gene: TRBJ2-3
CDR3 DNA: TGTGCCAGCAGCGTAGAGGGAGCGCCTAGCACAGATACGCAGTATTTT
CDR3 protein: CASSVEGAPSTDTQYF

D gene: TRBD1
V gene: TRBV18
clone size: .
CDR3 length: 14
J gene: TRBJ1-5
CDR3 DNA: TGTGCCAGCTCACCAAACAGGGGGGATCAGCCCCAGCATTTT
CDR3 protein: CASSPNRGDQPQHF

D gene: TRBD1
V gene: TRBV5-1
clone size: .
CDR3 length: 14
J gene: TRBJ1-1
CDR3 DNA: TGCGCCAGCAGCTTGGGCAGGGGGCTTACTGAAGCTTTCTTT
CDR3 protein: CASSLGRGLTEAFF

D gene: TRBD1
V gene: TRBV19
clone size: .
CDR3 length: 13
J gene: TRBJ2-7
CDR3 DNA: TGTGCCAGTAGTGCGACAGGGGGCTACGAGCAGTACTTC
CDR3 protein: CASSATGGYEQYF

D gene: TRBD2
V gene: TRBV5-1
clone size: .
CDR3 length: 16
J gene: TRBJ2-3
CDR3 DNA: TGCGCCAGCAGGGGGGGAGCGGGAGGGCCAACAGATACGCAGTATTTT
CDR3 protein: CASRGGAGGPTDTQYF

D gene: .
V gene: TRBV15
clone size: .
CDR3 length: 16
J gene: TRBJ1-3
CDR3 DNA: TGTGCCACCAGCAGAGCCTCAGGGCACTCTGGAAACACCATATATTTT
CDR3 protein: CATSRASGHSGNTIYF

D gene: .
V gene: TRBV5-8
clone size: .
CDR3 length: 16
J gene: TRBJ2-7
CDR3 DNA: TGTGCCAGCACCGCACCTCTTTTAGAGCCCCCCTACGAGCAGTACTTC
CDR3 protein: CASTAPLLEPPYEQYF

D gene: TRBD1
V gene: TRBV4-1
clone size: few
CDR3 length: 16
J gene: TRBJ1-2
CDR3 DNA: TGCGCCAGCAGCCAAGATCTTGCACAGGGGAGCTATGGCTACACCTTC
CDR3 protein: CASSQDLAQGSYGYTF

D gene: .
V gene: TRBV27
clone size: .
CDR3 length: 15
J gene: TRBJ1-1
CDR3 DNA: TGTGCCAGCAGTTTATTTAAGGGGTTGGGCACTGAAGCTTTCTTT
CDR3 protein: CASSLFKGLGTEAFF

D gene: TRBD1
V gene: TRBV5-6
clone size: .
CDR3 length: 13
J gene: TRBJ2-4
CDR3 DNA: TGTGCCAGCAAACAGGGGGCCAAAAACATTCAGTACTTC
CDR3 protein: CASKQGAKNIQYF

D gene: TRBD1
V gene: TRBV5-1
clone size: once
CDR3 length: 14
J gene: TRBJ1-1
CDR3 DNA: TGCGCCAGCAGCTGGACAGGGGCGAACACTGAAGCTTTCTTT
CDR3 protein: CASSWTGANTEAFF

D gene: .
V gene: TRBV12-3/TRBV12-4
clone size: .
CDR3 length: 13
J gene: TRBJ2-7
CDR3 DNA: TGTGCCAGCAGCAAGCAGACTGGTTACGAGCAGTACTTC
CDR3 protein: CASSKQTGYEQYF

D gene: .
V gene: TRBV10-3
clone size: .
CDR3 length: 14
J gene: TRBJ2-7
CDR3 DNA: TGTGCCATCAGTGAGTCAACAAGCACAGCCGAGCAGTACTTC
CDR3 protein: CAISESTSTAEQYF

D gene: .
V gene: TRBV7-9
clone size: few
CDR3 length: 13
J gene: TRBJ1-5
CDR3 DNA: TGTGCCAGCAGCTTTCAGGAGGAGGGGCCCCAGCATTTT
CDR3 protein: CASSFQEEGPQHF

D gene: TRBD1
V gene: TRBV11-2
clone size: .
CDR3 length: 16
J gene: TRBJ2-5
CDR3 DNA: TGTGCCAGCAGCTTAGGGTGGGACAGGGGGCGAGGGACCCAGTACTTC
CDR3 protein: CASSLGWDRGRGTQYF

D gene: .
V gene: TRBV10-2
clone size: .
CDR3 length: 17
J gene: TRBJ2-7
CDR3 DNA: TGCGCCAGCAGTGAAAGGGGCGCTTTCTTCGAAAGCCACGAGCAGTACTTC
CDR3 protein: CASSERGAFFESHEQYF

D gene: .
V gene: TRBV5-1
clone size: .
CDR3 length: 14
J gene: TRBJ1-6
CDR3 DNA: TGCGCCAGCAGCCCAGGACAGCCTCATTCACCCCTCCACTTT
CDR3 protein: CASSPGQPHSPLHF

D gene: TRBD2
V gene: TRBV27
clone size: .
CDR3 length: 17
J gene: TRBJ2-5
CDR3 DNA: TGTGCCAGCAGCCTCACTAGCGGGAGGGGGCCCCAGGAGACCCAGTACTTC
CDR3 protein: CASSLTSGRGPQETQYF

D gene: .
V gene: TRBV6-5
clone size: once
CDR3 length: 15
J gene: TRBJ1-2
CDR3 DNA: TGTGCCAGCAGTTACTCCTTACAGGGATACTATGGCTACACCTTC
CDR3 protein: CASSYSLQGYYGYTF

D gene: .
V gene: TRBV3-1/TRBV3-2
clone size: .
CDR3 length: 15
J gene: TRBJ1-2
CDR3 DNA: TGTGCCAGCAGTCCACAGGGCCCAACGGGGTATGGCTACACCTTC
CDR3 protein: CASSPQGPTGYGYTF

D gene: .
V gene: TRBV6-1
clone size: .
CDR3 length: 15
J gene: TRBJ1-2
CDR3 DNA: TGTGCCAGCAGTGAAGGGGGGGTACTTGAATATGGCTACACCTTC
CDR3 protein: CASSEGGVLEYGYTF

D gene: TRBD1
V gene: TRBV18
clone size: once
CDR3 length: 15
J gene: TRBJ1-4
CDR3 DNA: TGTGCCAGCTCAGACAGGGGGCGCGAAAATGAAAAACTGTTTTTT
CDR3 protein: CASSDRGRENEKLFF

D gene: .
V gene: TRBV9
clone size: .
CDR3 length: 14
J gene: TRBJ2-2
CDR3 DNA: TGTGCCAGCAGAAAGAACACCCTCACCGGGGAGCTGTTTTTT
CDR3 protein: CASRKNTLTGELFF

D gene: TRBD1
V gene: TRBV29-1
clone size: .
CDR3 length: 13
J gene: TRBJ1-4
CDR3 DNA: TGCAGCGTTGGACAGGGGAGGAGTGAAAAACTGTTTTTT
CDR3 protein: CSVGQGRSEKLFF

D gene: TRBD2
V gene: TRBV7-2
clone size: once
CDR3 length: 18
J gene: TRBJ2-2
CDR3 DNA: TGTGCCAGCAGCTTAGTTCTAGCGGGAGGGAGCTGGGCCGGGGAGCTGTTTTTT
CDR3 protein: CASSLVLAGGSWAGELFF

D gene: .
V gene: TRBV7-9
clone size: many
CDR3 length: 12
J gene: TRBJ1-1
CDR3 DNA: TGTGCCAGCAGCCAAGACAAGTCTGAAGCTTTCTTT
CDR3 protein: CASSQDKSEAFF

D gene: TRBD2
V gene: TRBV30
clone size: .
CDR3 length: 14
J gene: TRBJ2-1
CDR3 DNA: TGTGCCTGGAGCATAGCGGGAGGGCCATATGAGCAGTTCTTC
CDR3 protein: CAWSIAGGPYEQFF

D gene: TRBD2
V gene: TRBV19
clone size: .
CDR3 length: 17
J gene: TRBJ2-3
CDR3 DNA: TGTGCCAGTAGTTTCGTCGTCGGGACTAGCCCCGGAGATACGCAGTATTTT
CDR3 protein: CASSFVVGTSPGDTQYF

D gene: .
V gene: TRBV5-6
clone size: .
CDR3 length: 16
J gene: TRBJ2-7
CDR3 DNA: TGTGCCAGCAGCTTGGCCAGTGTGGGGAGCTCCTACGAGCAGTACTTC
CDR3 protein: CASSLASVGSSYEQYF

D gene: TRBD1
V gene: TRBV5-4
clone size: .
CDR3 length: 16
J gene: TRBJ1-2
CDR3 DNA: TGTGCCAGCAGCGCCGGACAGGGAGCCTCTAACTATGGCTACACCTTC
CDR3 protein: CASSAGQGASNYGYTF

D gene: .
V gene: TRBV20-1
clone size: .
CDR3 length: 11
J gene: TRBJ2-1
CDR3 DNA: TGCAGTGCTAGCGCCCGGAATGAGCAGTTCTTC
CDR3 protein: CSASARNEQFF

D gene: .
V gene: TRBV7-9
clone size: .
CDR3 length: 11
J gene: TRBJ1-1
CDR3 DNA: TGTGCCAGCAGCTTCGGGGGGGAAGCTTTCTTT
CDR3 protein: CASSFGGEAFF

D gene: .
V gene: TRBV6-4
clone size: .
CDR3 length: 17
J gene: TRBJ1-5
CDR3 DNA: TGTGCCAGCAGTAACGAGATAGGGGCGAGAGGCAATCAGCCCCAGCATTTT
CDR3 protein: CASSNEIGARGNQPQHF

D gene: .
V gene: TRBV6-4
clone size: once
CDR3 length: 13
J gene: TRBJ1-4
CDR3 DNA: TGTGCCAGCAGTGACTCGCCCGGTGAAAAACTGTTTTTT
CDR3 protein: CASSDSPGEKLFF

D gene: TRBD1
V gene: TRBV19
clone size: .
CDR3 length: 15
J gene: TRBJ2-2
CDR3 DNA: TGTGCCAGTAGTAAAGGACAGGGTCCCACCGGGGAGCTGTTTTTT
CDR3 protein: CASSKGQGPTGELFF

D gene: .
V gene: TRBV18
clone size: .
CDR3 length: 15
J gene: TRBJ2-3
CDR3 DNA: TGTGCCAGCTCACCTTTGGGGGCTAGCACAGATACGCAGTATTTT
CDR3 protein: CASSPLGASTDTQYF

D gene: TRBD1
V gene: TRBV5-1
clone size: .
CDR3 length: 12
J gene: TRBJ1-2
CDR3 DNA: TGCGCCAGCACTCAAGGGACAGAAGGCTACACCTTC
CDR3 protein: CASTQGTEGYTF

D gene: .
V gene: TRBV19
clone size: .
CDR3 length: 14
J gene: TRBJ2-7
CDR3 DNA: TGTGCCAGTAGTATAGTTCAGCGTAGGTACGAGCAGTACTTC
CDR3 protein: CASSIVQRRYEQYF

D gene: .
V gene: TRBV28
clone size: .
CDR3 length: 13
J gene: TRBJ2-7
CDR3 DNA: TGTGCCAGCAGTCCTTTGGCCCCTCCCGAGCAGTACTTC
CDR3 protein: CASSPLAPPEQYF

D gene: TRBD2
V gene: TRBV5-4
clone size: .
CDR3 length: 17
J gene: TRBJ2-3
CDR3 DNA: TGTGCCAGCAGCTTGGTTGGGACTAGCGGGAGCACAGATACGCAGTATTTT
CDR3 protein: CASSLVGTSGSTDTQYF

D gene: TRBD2
V gene: TRBV18
clone size: .
CDR3 length: 16
J gene: TRBJ2-2
CDR3 DNA: TGTGCCAGCTCACCACGGCGGGAGGGGAACACCGGGGAGCTGTTTTTT
CDR3 protein: CASSPRREGNTGELFF

D gene: .
V gene: TRBV2
clone size: .
CDR3 length: 14
J gene: TRBJ2-1
CDR3 DNA: TGTGCCAGCAGTGATCGGGTGCACTACAATGAGCAGTTCTTC
CDR3 protein: CASSDRVHYNEQFF

D gene: .
V gene: TRBV28
clone size: .
CDR3 length: 15
J gene: TRBJ1-2
CDR3 DNA: TGTGCCAGCATTACGAGGGGGAGTCAGGACTATGGCTACACCTTC
CDR3 protein: CASITRGSQDYGYTF

D gene: .
V gene: TRBV12-3/TRBV12-4
clone size: .
CDR3 length: 13
J gene: TRBJ2-7
CDR3 DNA: TGTGCCAGCAGCCTGACACCCCCCTACGAGCAGTACTTC
CDR3 protein: CASSLTPPYEQYF

D gene: .
V gene: TRBV6-5
clone size: .
CDR3 length: 16
J gene: TRBJ1-5
CDR3 DNA: TGTGCCAGCAGTTACTCGAGCGCCAATAGCAATCAGCCCCAGCATTTT
CDR3 protein: CASSYSSANSNQPQHF

D gene: .
V gene: TRBV19
clone size: .
CDR3 length: 16
J gene: TRBJ1-5
CDR3 DNA: TGTGCCAGTAGTAAAATGGACGGTGCTTGGGAGCAGCCCCAGCATTTT
CDR3 protein: CASSKMDGAWEQPQHF

D gene: .
V gene: TRBV11-2
clone size: .
CDR3 length: 14
J gene: TRBJ1-2
CDR3 DNA: TGTGCCAGCAGCTTAGAGGGCAGGCCGAGTGGCTACACCTTC
CDR3 protein: CASSLEGRPSGYTF

D gene: TRBD2
V gene: TRBV7-2
clone size: once
CDR3 length: 14
J gene: TRBJ2-1
CDR3 DNA: TGTGCCAGCAGCTTAGGGAGGGAGGGCAATGAGCAGTTCTTC
CDR3 protein: CASSLGREGNEQFF

D gene: TRBD2
V gene: TRBV19
clone size: .
CDR3 length: 16
J gene: TRBJ2-5
CDR3 DNA: TGTGCCAGTAGAGGGACTAGCGGGAGGTACCAAGAGACCCAGTACTTC
CDR3 protein: CASRGTSGRYQETQYF

D gene: .
V gene: TRBV12-3/TRBV12-4
clone size: .
CDR3 length: 13
J gene: TRBJ1-2
CDR3 DNA: TGTGCCAGCAGCCGTGACAGAAGCTATGGCTACACCTTC
CDR3 protein: CASSRDRSYGYTF

D gene: .
V gene: TRBV7-7
clone size: few
CDR3 length: 16
J gene: TRBJ2-2
CDR3 DNA: TGTGCTAGCAGCCCAAGGGGCAGGGAAGGCACCGGGGAGCTGTTTTTT
CDR3 protein: CASSPRGREGTGELFF

D gene: .
V gene: TRBV6-6
clone size: few
CDR3 length: 18
J gene: TRBJ2-3
CDR3 DNA: TGTGCCAGCAGTCCTTGGCCGGGACTTTACGAAATCACAGATACGCAGTATTTT
CDR3 protein: CASSPWPGLYEITDTQYF

D gene: TRBD1
V gene: TRBV5-6
clone size: .
CDR3 length: 16
J gene: TRBJ2-3
CDR3 DNA: TGTGCCAGCAGTCGTAGACAGGGGGCGGGCACAGATACGCAGTATTTT
CDR3 protein: CASSRRQGAGTDTQYF

D gene: TRBD1
V gene: TRBV19
clone size: .
CDR3 length: 16
J gene: TRBJ1-4
CDR3 DNA: TGTGCCAGTAGCCCGGACAGGGGTGCAACTAATGAAAAACTGTTTTTT
CDR3 protein: CASSPDRGATNEKLFF

D gene: TRBD1
V gene: TRBV4-1
clone size: .
CDR3 length: 15
J gene: TRBJ2-5
CDR3 DNA: TGCGCCAGCAGCCACCTGACAGGGGTGGCAGAGACCCAGTACTTC
CDR3 protein: CASSHLTGVAETQYF